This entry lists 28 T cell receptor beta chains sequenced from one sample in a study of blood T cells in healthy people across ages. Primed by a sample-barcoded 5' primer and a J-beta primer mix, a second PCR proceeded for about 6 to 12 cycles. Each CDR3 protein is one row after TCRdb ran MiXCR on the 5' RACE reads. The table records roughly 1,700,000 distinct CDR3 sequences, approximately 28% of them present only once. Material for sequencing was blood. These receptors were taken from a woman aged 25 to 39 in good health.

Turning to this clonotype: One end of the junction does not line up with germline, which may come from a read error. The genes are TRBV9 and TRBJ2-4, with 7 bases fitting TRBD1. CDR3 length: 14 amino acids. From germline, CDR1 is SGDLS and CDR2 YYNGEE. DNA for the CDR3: TGCGCCAGCAGCGTAGGGGGCGGTTTAAACATTCAGTACTTC. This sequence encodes CASSVGGGLNIQYF.

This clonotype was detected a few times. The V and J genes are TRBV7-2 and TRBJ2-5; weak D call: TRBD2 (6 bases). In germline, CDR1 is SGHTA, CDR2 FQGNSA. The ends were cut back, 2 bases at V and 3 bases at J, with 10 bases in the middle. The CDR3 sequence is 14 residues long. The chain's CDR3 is CASSLRGSEETQYF. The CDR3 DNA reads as TGTGCCAGCAGCTTACGGGGGTCGGAAGAGACCCAGTACTTC.

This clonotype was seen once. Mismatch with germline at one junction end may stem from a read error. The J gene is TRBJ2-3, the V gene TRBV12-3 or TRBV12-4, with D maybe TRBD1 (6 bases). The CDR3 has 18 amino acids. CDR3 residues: CASSRRLKTGEFTDAQYF. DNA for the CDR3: TGTGCCAGCAGTCGACGGCTCAAGACAGGAGAATTCACAGATGCGCAGTATTTT.

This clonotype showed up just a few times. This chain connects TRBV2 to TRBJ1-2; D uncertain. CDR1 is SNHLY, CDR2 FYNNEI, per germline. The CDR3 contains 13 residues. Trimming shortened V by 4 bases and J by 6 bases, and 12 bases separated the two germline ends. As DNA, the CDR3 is TGTGCCAGCAGTGTAACAGACAAAGATGGCTACACCTTC. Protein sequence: CASSVTDKDGYTF. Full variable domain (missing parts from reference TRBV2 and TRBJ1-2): EPEVTQTPSHQVTQMGQEVILRCVPISNHLYFYWYRQILGQKVEFLVSFYNNEISEKSEIFDDQFSVERPDGSNFTLKIRSTKLEDSAMYFCASSVTDKDGYTFGSGTRLTVV.

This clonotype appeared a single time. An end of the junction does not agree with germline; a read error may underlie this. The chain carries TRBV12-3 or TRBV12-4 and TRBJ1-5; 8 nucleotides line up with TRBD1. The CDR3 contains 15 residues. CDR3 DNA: TGTACCAGCGCCTTAGGAGGGACAGGCCCTTCCTTAGAGCATTTT. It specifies CTSALGGTGPSLEHF.

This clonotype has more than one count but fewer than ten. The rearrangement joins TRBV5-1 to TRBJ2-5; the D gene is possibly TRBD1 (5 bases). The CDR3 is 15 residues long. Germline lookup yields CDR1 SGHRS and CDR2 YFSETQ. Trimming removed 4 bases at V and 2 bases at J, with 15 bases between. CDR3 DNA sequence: TGCGCCAGCAGCCCAGGAAGACAGAATCAAGAGACCCAGTACTTC. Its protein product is CASSPGRQNQETQYF. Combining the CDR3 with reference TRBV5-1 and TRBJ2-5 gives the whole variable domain KAGVTQTPRYLIKTRGQQVTLSCSPISGHRSVSWYQQTPGQGLQFLFEYFSETQRNKGNFPGRFSGRQFSNSRSEMNVSTLELGDSALYLCASSPGRQNQETQYFGPGTRLLVL.

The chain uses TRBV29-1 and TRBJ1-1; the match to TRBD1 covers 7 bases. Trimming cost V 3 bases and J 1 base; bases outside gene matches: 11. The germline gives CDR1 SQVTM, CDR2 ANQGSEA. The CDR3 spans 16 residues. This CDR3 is CSVDPLQGRTNTEAFF. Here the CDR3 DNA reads TGCAGCGTTGACCCCCTACAGGGGAGGACGAACACTGAAGCTTTCTTT.

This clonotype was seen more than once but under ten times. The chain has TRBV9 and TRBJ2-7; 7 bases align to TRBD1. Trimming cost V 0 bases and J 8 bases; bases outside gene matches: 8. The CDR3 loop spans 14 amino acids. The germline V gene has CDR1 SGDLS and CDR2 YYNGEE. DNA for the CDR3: TGTGCCAGCAGCGTAGCCTTCACAGGGGTCAAGCAGTACTTC. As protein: CASSVAFTGVKQYF.

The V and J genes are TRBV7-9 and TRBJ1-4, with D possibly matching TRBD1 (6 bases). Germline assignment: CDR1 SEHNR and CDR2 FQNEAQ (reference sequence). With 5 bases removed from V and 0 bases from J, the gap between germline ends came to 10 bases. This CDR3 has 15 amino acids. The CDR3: CASSVRQATNEKLFF. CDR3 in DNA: TGTGCCAGCAGCGTAAGACAGGCAACTAATGAAAAACTGTTTTTT.

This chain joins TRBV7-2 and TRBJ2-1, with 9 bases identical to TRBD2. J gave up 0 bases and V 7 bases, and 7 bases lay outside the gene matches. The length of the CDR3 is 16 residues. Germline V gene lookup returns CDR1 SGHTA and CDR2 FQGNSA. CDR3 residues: CASTHSGSRSYNEQFF. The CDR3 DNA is TGTGCCAGCACTCATAGCGGGAGCCGCTCCTACAATGAGCAGTTCTTC.

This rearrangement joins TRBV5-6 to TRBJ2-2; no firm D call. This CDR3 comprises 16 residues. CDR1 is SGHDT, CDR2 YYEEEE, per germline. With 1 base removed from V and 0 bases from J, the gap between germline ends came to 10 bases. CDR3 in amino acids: CASSLLVLANTGELFF. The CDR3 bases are TGTGCCAGCAGCTTGTTGGTGCTGGCGAACACCGGGGAGCTGTTTTTT. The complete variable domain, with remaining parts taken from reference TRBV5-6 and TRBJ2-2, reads DAGVTQSPTHLIKTRGQQVTLRCSPKSGHDTVSWYQQALGQGPQFIFQYYEEEERQRGNFPDRFSGHQFPNYSSELNVNALLLGDSALYLCASSLLVLANTGELFFGEGSRLTVL.

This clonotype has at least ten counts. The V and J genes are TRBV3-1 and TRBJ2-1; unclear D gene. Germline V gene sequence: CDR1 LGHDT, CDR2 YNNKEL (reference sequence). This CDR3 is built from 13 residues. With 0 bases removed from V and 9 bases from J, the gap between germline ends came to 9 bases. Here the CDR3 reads CASSQDYESEQFF. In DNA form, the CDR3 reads TGTGCCAGCAGCCAAGATTACGAGAGTGAGCAGTTCTTC.

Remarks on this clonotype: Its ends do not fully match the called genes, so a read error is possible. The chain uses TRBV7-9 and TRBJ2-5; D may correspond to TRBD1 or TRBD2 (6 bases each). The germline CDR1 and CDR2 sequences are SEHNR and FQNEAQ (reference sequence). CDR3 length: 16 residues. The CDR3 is CTSSLSFGTLKGEEYF. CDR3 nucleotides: TGTACCAGCAGCTTATCCTTTGGGACTCTCAAGGGGGAAGAGTACTTC.

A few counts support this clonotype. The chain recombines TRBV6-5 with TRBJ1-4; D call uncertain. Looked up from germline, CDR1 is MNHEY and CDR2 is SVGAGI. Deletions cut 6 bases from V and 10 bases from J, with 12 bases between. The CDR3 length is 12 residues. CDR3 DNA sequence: TGTGCCAGCAGGAGTCCGGCGAGAAAACTGTTTTTT. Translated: CASRSPARKLFF.

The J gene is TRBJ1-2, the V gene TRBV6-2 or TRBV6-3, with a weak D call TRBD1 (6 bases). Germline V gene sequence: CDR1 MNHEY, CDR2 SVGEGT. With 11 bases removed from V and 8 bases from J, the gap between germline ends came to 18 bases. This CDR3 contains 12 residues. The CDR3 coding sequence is TGTGCCGCAAGTACGACAGGCCGGGGCTACACCTTC. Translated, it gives CAASTTGRGYTF.

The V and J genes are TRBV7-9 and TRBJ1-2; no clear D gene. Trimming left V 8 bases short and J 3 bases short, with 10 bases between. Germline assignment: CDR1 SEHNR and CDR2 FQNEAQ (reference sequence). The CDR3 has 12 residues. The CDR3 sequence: CASADSDYGYTF. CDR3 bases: TGTGCCAGCGCGGATAGCGACTATGGCTACACCTTC.

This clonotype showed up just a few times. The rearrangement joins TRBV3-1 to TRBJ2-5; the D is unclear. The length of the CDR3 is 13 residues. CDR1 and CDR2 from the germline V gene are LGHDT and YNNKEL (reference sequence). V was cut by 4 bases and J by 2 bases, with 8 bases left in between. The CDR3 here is CASSLMIQETQYF. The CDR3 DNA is TGTGCCAGCAGCCTTATGATACAAGAGACCCAGTACTTC.

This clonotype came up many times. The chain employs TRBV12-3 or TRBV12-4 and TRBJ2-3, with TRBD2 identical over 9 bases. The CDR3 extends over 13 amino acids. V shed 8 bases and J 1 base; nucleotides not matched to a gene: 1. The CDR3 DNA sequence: TGTGCCAGCCGCGGGGGGGGCACAGATACGCAGTATTTT. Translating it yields CASRGGGTDTQYF.

The CDR3 coding sequence is TGTGCCACCAGTGAGTCAGGGGGCTCACGGGAGCAGTACTTC. It yields the protein CATSESGGSREQYF. This chain connects TRBV24-1 to TRBJ2-4, with 8 bases lining up with TRBD1. The CDR3 extends over 14 amino acids. CDR1 is KGHDR and CDR2 is SFDVKD in the germline V gene. Unmatched junction bases numbered 11, after V lost 4 bases and J lost 13 bases.

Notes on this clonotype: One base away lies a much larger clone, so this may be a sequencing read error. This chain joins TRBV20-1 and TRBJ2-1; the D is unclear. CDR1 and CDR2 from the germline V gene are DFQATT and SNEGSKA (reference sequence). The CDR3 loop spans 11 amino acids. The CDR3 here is CSVREKSEQFF. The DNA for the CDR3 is TGCAGTGTTAGAGAAAAGAGCGAGCAGTTCTTC.

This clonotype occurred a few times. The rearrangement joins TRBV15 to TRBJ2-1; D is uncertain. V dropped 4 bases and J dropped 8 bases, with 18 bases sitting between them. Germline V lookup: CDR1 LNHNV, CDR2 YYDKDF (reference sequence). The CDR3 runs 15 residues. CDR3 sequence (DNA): TGTGCCACCAGCACCCGACTGGCCCCTTCGGATGAGCAGTTCTTC. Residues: CATSTRLAPSDEQFF.

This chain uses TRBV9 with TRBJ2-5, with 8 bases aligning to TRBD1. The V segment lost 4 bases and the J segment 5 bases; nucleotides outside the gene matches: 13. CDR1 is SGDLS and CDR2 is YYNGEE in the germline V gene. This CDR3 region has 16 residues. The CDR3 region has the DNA TGTGCCAGCAGCCCCATGGGGGGACAGGCGACGGAGACCCAGTACTTC. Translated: CASSPMGGQATETQYF.

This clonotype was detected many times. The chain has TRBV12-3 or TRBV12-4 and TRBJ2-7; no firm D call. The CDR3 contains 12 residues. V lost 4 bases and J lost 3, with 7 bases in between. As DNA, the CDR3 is TGTGCCAGCAGTTGGCGGAACTACGAGCAGTACTTC. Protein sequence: CASSWRNYEQYF.

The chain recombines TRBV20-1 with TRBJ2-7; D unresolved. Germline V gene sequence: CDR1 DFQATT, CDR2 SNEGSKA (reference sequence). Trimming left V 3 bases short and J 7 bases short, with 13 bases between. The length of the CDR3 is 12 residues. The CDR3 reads CSASKGIGEQYF. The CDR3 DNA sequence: TGCAGTGCTAGTAAAGGGATCGGGGAGCAGTACTTC.

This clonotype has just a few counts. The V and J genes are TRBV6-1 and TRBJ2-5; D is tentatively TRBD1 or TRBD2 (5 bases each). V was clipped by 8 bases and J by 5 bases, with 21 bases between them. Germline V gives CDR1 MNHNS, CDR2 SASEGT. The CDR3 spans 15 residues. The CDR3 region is CASLWGPGPGETQYF. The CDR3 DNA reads TGTGCCAGCCTTTGGGGACCGGGCCCCGGGGAGACCCAGTACTTC.

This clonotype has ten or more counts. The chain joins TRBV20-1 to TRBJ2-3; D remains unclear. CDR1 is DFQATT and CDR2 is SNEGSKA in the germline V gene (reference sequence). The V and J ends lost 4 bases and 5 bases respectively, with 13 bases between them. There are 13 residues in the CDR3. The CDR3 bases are TGCAGTGCTATTATGACTCCCCTAGATACGCAGTATTTT. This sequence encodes CSAIMTPLDTQYF.

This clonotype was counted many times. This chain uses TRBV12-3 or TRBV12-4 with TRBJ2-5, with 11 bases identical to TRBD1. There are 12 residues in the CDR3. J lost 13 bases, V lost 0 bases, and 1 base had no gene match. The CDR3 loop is CASSLADRGRYF. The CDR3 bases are TGTGCCAGCAGTTTAGCGGACAGGGGGCGGTACTTC.

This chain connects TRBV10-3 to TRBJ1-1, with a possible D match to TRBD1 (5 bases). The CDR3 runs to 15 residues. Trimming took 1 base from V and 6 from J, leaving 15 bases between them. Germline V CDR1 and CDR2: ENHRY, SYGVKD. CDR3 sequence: CAISEWADGGSEAFF. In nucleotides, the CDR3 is TGTGCCATCAGTGAGTGGGCGGACGGGGGGTCTGAAGCTTTCTTT.